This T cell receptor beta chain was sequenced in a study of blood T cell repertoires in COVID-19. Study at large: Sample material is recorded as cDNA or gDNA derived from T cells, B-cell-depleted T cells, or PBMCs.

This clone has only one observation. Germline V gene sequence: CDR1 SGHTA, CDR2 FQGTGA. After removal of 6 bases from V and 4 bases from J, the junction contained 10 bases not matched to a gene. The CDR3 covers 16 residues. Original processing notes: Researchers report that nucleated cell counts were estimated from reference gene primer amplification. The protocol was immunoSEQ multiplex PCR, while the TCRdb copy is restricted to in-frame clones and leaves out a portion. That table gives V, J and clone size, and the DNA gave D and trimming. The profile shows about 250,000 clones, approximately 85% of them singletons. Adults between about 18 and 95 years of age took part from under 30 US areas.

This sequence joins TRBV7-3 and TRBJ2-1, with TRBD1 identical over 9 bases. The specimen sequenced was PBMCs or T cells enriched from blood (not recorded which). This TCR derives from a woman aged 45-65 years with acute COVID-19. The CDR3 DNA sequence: TGTGCCAGCAGTCCGGGTCCGGGACAGGGTTACAATGAGCAGTTCTTC. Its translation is CASSPGPGQGYNEQFF.